This T cell receptor beta chain is from a study of cytomegalovirus exposure and HLA in healthy donors. Study-wide results and limits: In an earlier analysis, most TCR beta V segments were productive about 90% or about 30% of the time. TCR beta sequences reportedly predicted most subjects' HLA-A and HLA-B alleles accurately.

V was shortened by 5 bases and J by 5 bases, with 12 bases between the two germline ends. This CDR3 is built from 13 residues. Germline V lookup: CDR1 SGHTA, CDR2 FQGTGA. Regarding this clone: What it binds is not known.

The PCR used 60 Vbeta and 13 Jbeta primers. This table comes from immunoSEQ multiplex PCR, and its TCRdb copy is limited to in-frame clones, with some not included. The repertoire includes 90,000 to 120,000 clones, 60% to 75% of them detected once, and 7.8% sits in the top ten. The V call is TRBV7-3, the J call TRBJ2-5; D may be TRBD2 (5 bases). Sequencing used PBMCs. The source of this sequence is a young man in good health and CMV-seronegative. Here the CDR3 DNA reads TGTGCCAGCAGCCCGGGGATTGAGGAGACCCAGTACTTC. Encoded protein: CASSPGIEETQYF.